The TCR beta chain described here comes from a study of CD8 T cells in ankylosing spondylitis. Study-wide results and caveats: Among TCR beta sequences, a motif of several highly homologous variants appeared characteristic of ankylosing spondylitis blood. In synovial fluid and blood from reactive arthritis, some motif variants were previously reported.

For this clonotype: Its antigen remains unidentified.

Molecular-barcoded quantitative 5'-RACE produced these TCR beta libraries. Each CDR3 protein is one row after TCRdb ran MiXCR on the 5' RACE reads. The sample contains around 130,000 distinct CDR3 sequences, 17% of which appear only once. The germline gives CDR1 MGHRA, CDR2 YSYEKL. There are 15 residues in the CDR3. The sample was blood, either unsorted or a sorted T cell fraction (not recorded which). The source is a male donor with ankylosing spondylitis. The chain couples TRBV4-1 to TRBJ2-7, with D maybe TRBD1 (6 bases). CDR3 amino acids: CAASWGPQSGGEQYF. CDR3 sequence (DNA): TGCGCGGCATCCTGGGGGCCACAGAGTGGGGGCGAGCAGTACTTC.